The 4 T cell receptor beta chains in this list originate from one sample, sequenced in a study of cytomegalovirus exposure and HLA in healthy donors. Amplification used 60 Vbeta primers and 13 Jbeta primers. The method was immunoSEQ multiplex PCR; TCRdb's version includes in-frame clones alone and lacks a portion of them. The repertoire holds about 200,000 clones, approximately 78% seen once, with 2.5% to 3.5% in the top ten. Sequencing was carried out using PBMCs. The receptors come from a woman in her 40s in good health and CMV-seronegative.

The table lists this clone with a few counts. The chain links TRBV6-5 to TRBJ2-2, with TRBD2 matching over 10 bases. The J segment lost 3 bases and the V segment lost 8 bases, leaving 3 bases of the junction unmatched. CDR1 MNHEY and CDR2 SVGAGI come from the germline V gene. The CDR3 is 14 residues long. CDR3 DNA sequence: TGTGCCAGCTCTAGCGGGAGCTACACCGGGGAGCTGTTTTTT. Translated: CASSSGSYTGELFF.

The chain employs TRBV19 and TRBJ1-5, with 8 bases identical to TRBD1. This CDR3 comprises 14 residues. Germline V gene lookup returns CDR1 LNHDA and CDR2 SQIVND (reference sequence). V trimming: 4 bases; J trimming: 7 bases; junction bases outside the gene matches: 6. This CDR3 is CASSSQGARQPQHF. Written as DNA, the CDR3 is TGTGCCAGTAGTAGTCAGGGGGCGCGGCAGCCCCAGCATTTT.

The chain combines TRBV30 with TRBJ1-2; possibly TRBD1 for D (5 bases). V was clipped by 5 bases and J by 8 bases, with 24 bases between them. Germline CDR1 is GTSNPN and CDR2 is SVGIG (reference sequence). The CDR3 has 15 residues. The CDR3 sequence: CAWFLVGRWPGGYTF. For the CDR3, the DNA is TGTGCCTGGTTCCTAGTGGGGCGCTGGCCGGGCGGCTACACCTTC.

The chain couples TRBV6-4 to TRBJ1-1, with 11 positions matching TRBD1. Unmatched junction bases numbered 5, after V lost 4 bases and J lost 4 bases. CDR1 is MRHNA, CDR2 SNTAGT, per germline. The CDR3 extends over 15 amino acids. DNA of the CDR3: TGTGCCAGCAGTGGGACAGGGGGCTCGGTCACTGAAGCTTTCTTT. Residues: CASSGTGGSVTEAFF.